These 30 T cell receptor beta chains were all obtained from the same sample, sequenced in a study of cytomegalovirus exposure and HLA in healthy donors (TCRdb year 2017). Receptor libraries were prepared by the immunoSEQ multiplex PCR assay. The multiplex PCR relied on a mix of 60 forward primers for TCR Vbeta segments and 13 reverse primers for TCR Jbeta segments. In its TCRdb copy, this immuneACCESS table keeps in-frame sequences only and misses some clones. Where compared with another copy, unresolved V genes explain less than half of these, and the others have no known cause. Across this sample there are about 95,000 clones, with around 81% seen only once. The ten largest account for about 4.4% of the sample. The sequenced sample consisted of PBMCs. The source is a woman in her sixties or seventies in good health and CMV-seropositive.

In its sample, this clone was seen a few times. The gene calls are TRBV14 and TRBJ1-3, with a tentative D call TRBD1 (6 bases). The germline V and J ends were trimmed by 4 bases and 1 base, with 14 bases remaining between them. Germline V gene lookup returns CDR1 SGHDN and CDR2 FVKESK. The CDR3 is 16 amino acids. The CDR3 bases are TGTGCCAGCAGCCGAACACAGGGATGGTCTGGAAACACCATATATTTT. Its protein product is CASSRTQGWSGNTIYF.

The J gene is TRBJ2-2, the V gene TRBV7-9, with 10 bases that match TRBD2. The CDR3 has 15 amino acids. With 1 base clipped from V and 5 bases from J, the junction kept 1 base outside the gene matches. Germline lookup yields CDR1 SEHNR and CDR2 FQNEAQ (reference sequence). In nucleotides, the CDR3 is TGTGCCAGCAGCTTAGTACTAGCGGGAACCGGGGAGCTGTTTTTT. Residues: CASSLVLAGTGELFF.

This rearrangement joins TRBV28 to TRBJ2-2; tentative D call: TRBD2 (6 bases). The CDR3 sequence is 16 residues long. Trimming took off 4 bases at V and 0 bases at J, with 12 bases between the two ends. The germline gives CDR1 MDHEN, CDR2 SYDVKM. CDR3 region: CASSSSGTPNTGELFF. The DNA for the CDR3 is TGTGCCAGCAGTTCCTCCGGGACTCCGAACACCGGGGAGCTGTTTTTT.

The chain links TRBV5-1 to TRBJ2-7, with TRBD2 identical over 7 bases. The CDR3 extends over 14 amino acids. CDR1 and CDR2 from the germline V gene are SGHRS and YFSETQ. V shed 0 bases, J shed 2 bases, and the junction held 2 bases outside the gene matches. CDR3 in amino acids: CASSLGTRPYEQYF. In nucleotides, the CDR3 is TGCGCCAGCAGCTTGGGGACTAGACCCTACGAGCAGTACTTC.

Worth noting for this clone: The junction shows a germline mismatch at one end, possibly a read error. The chain recombines TRBV7-2 with TRBJ1-2; unclear D gene. This CDR3 contains 14 residues. Germline V gene lookup returns CDR1 SGHTA and CDR2 FQGNSA. The CDR3 nucleotides are TGTGCCAGCAGCTTAGGCCGAAACAACTACGGCTACACCTTC. This gives the protein CASSLGRNNYGYTF.

The sample holds a few counts of this clone. The chain uses TRBV6-6 and TRBJ2-7; possible D gene TRBD2, 5 bases. With 6 bases removed from V and 5 bases from J, the gap between germline ends came to 8 bases. The CDR3 sequence is 11 residues long. The germline CDR1 and CDR2 sequences are MNHNY and SVGAGI (reference sequence). CDR3 in amino acids: CASSLRDEQYF. The CDR3 region has the DNA TGTGCCAGCAGCCTGAGGGACGAGCAGTACTTC.

The V call is TRBV27, the J call TRBJ1-5; the D gene is possibly TRBD1 (5 bases). V lost 0 bases to trimming and J lost 3 bases, with 15 bases between them. CDR1 MNHEY and CDR2 SMNVEV come from the germline V gene (reference sequence). The CDR3 contains 17 residues. CDR3 coding DNA: TGTGCCAGCAGTTTATCGTATCAGGGACTATACAATCAGCCCCAGCATTTT. It translates to CASSLSYQGLYNQPQHF.

The V call is TRBV5-4, the J call TRBJ2-5, with TRBD1 matching 9 bases. V lost 6 bases to trimming and J lost 4 bases; unmatched junction nucleotides: 4. Per the germline V gene, CDR1 is SGHNT and CDR2 is YYREEE (reference sequence). The CDR3 is 13 amino acids. The DNA for the CDR3 is TGTGCCAGCACCAGGACAGGGGCAGAGACCCAGTACTTC. This gives the protein CASTRTGAETQYF.

The chain carries TRBV7-9 and TRBJ2-1; 12 bases fit TRBD1. After removal of 8 bases from V and 12 bases from J, the junction contained 5 bases not matched to a gene. CDR1 is SEHNR, CDR2 FQNEAQ, per germline (reference sequence). The CDR3 length is 12 residues. The CDR3, as DNA: TGTGCCAGCGGCCGGGACAGGGGGCGGCAGTTCTTC. This encodes CASGRDRGRQFF.

The chain employs TRBV6-5 and TRBJ1-2; 8 nucleotides agree with TRBD1. V gave up 5 bases and J gave up 8 bases; unmatched junction bases: 7. Germline CDR1 reads MNHEY; CDR2 reads SVGAGI. This CDR3 is 13 amino acids long. DNA for the CDR3: TGTGCCAGCAGTACCCGGACAGGGAAGGGCTACACCTTC. It encodes CASSTRTGKGYTF.

The genes are TRBV7-2 and TRBJ2-5; 8 nucleotides agree with TRBD1. The CDR3 has 14 residues. The germline CDR1 and CDR2 sequences are SGHTA and FQGNSA. V lost 5 bases, J lost 5 bases, and 7 bases stayed unmatched. The CDR3: CASSTGGREETQYF. CDR3 sequence (DNA): TGTGCCAGCAGCACAGGGGGAAGGGAGGAGACCCAGTACTTC.

A word on this clone: Germline and junction disagree at one end, which may indicate a read error. The chain links TRBV7-9 to TRBJ2-7; TRBD1 agrees at 8 bases. The CDR3 has 14 amino acids. CDR1 is SEHNR, CDR2 FQNEAQ, per germline (reference sequence). For the CDR3, the DNA is TGTTCCAGCAGCTTAGCGCAGGGGGCATACGAGCAGTACTTC. Its protein product is CSSSLAQGAYEQYF.

The chain is built from TRBV10-3 and TRBJ2-5; the D gene is possibly TRBD2 (6 bases). The CDR3 has 15 residues. The V end was cut by 5 bases, the J end by 4 bases, with 17 bases between. Germline V gene lookup returns CDR1 ENHRY and CDR2 SYGVKD. The CDR3 coding sequence is TGTGCCATCAGTACTGTGAAGGGGCGGGGAGAGACCCAGTACTTC. Its protein product is CAISTVKGRGETQYF.

J is TRBJ1-5 and V is TRBV18; D is uncertain. Germline values: CDR1 KGHSH, CDR2 LQKENI. This CDR3 spans 14 amino acids. The V end lost 2 bases, the J end lost 1 base, and 6 bases lay between the germline ends. This CDR3 is CASSPSRSNQPQHF. The DNA for the CDR3 is TGTGCCAGCTCACCAAGCAGGAGCAATCAGCCCCAGCATTTT. Complete variable domain (other parts from reference TRBV18 and TRBJ1-5): NAGVMQNPRHLVRRRGQEARLRCSPMKGHSHVYWYRQLPEEGLKFMVYLQKENIIDESGMPKERFSAEFPKEGPSILRIQQVVRGDSAAYFCASSPSRSNQPQHFGDGTRLSIL.

This clone showed up just a few times. This chain links TRBV19 with TRBJ2-2, with 7 bases matching TRBD2. CDR1 is LNHDA, CDR2 SQIVND, per germline (reference sequence). This CDR3 contains 16 residues. Trimming cost V 3 bases and J 2 bases; bases outside gene matches: 6. The CDR3 loop reads CASSIPAGANTGELFF. The CDR3, as DNA: TGTGCCAGTAGTATCCCCGCGGGAGCCAACACCGGGGAGCTGTTTTTT.

The chain joins TRBV9 to TRBJ2-2; TRBD2 agrees at 7 bases. V shed 2 bases and J 1 base; nucleotides not matched to a gene: 2. CDR1 SGDLS and CDR2 YYNGEE come from the germline V gene. The CDR3 extends over 15 amino acids. The CDR3 DNA reads as TGTGCCAGCAGCGTTTCGGGGGGGAACACCGGGGAGCTGTTTTTT. It yields the protein CASSVSGGNTGELFF.

The chain has TRBV5-5 and TRBJ1-3; D perhaps matches TRBD1 (5 bases). The CDR3 runs 16 residues. V lost 0 bases and J lost 0, with 10 bases in between. From germline, CDR1 is SGHKS and CDR2 YYEKEE (reference sequence). CDR3 sequence: CASSLDRILSGNTIYF. CDR3 nucleotide sequence: TGTGCCAGCAGCTTGGACAGGATACTCTCTGGAAACACCATATATTTT.

The V call is TRBV27, the J call TRBJ1-5; 7 positions match TRBD1. Germline CDR1 MNHEY, CDR2 SMNVEV (reference sequence). The CDR3 consists of 16 residues. With 3 bases clipped from V and 2 bases from J, the junction kept 7 bases outside the gene matches. The CDR3 region is CASSFWGQGGNQPQHF. DNA for the CDR3: TGTGCCAGCAGTTTTTGGGGGCAGGGGGGCAATCAGCCCCAGCATTTT.

Note on this clone: Other DNA sequences from this sample encode an identical CDR3 as well. The chain uses TRBV5-1 and TRBJ2-7, with TRBD1 matching 7 bases. This CDR3 has 13 amino acids. With 8 bases clipped from V and 1 base from J, the junction kept 6 bases outside the gene matches. Germline V gene sequence: CDR1 SGHRS, CDR2 YFSETQ. For the CDR3, the DNA is TGCGCCAGTTCCCCGGGACAGTCCTACGAGCAGTACTTC. Translating gives CASSPGQSYEQYF.

The chain uses TRBV11-3 and TRBJ2-7, with D possibly being TRBD2 (6 bases). The CDR3 length is 14 residues. V gave up 1 base and J gave up 2 bases, with 9 bases separating them. Per the germline V gene, CDR1 is SGHNT and CDR2 is YENEEA. CDR3 region: CASSLAGEAYEQYF. The CDR3 DNA sequence: TGTGCCAGCAGCTTAGCGGGAGAGGCCTACGAGCAGTACTTC.

A few counts support this clone. The chain carries TRBV5-1 and TRBJ2-3; no definite D call. The CDR3 length is 13 residues. The germline V and J ends were trimmed by 0 bases and 5 bases, with 7 bases remaining between them. Germline CDR1 is SGHRS and CDR2 is YFSETQ. For the CDR3, the DNA is TGCGCCAGCAGCTTGGTTACGGGAGATACGCAGTATTTT. Translation: CASSLVTGDTQYF.

In its sample, this clone was seen once. This rearrangement joins TRBV29-1 to TRBJ2-3; 7 bases line up with TRBD1. The CDR3 loop spans 13 amino acids. With 8 bases clipped from V and 2 bases from J, the junction kept 7 bases outside the gene matches. CDR1 is SQVTM and CDR2 is ANQGSEA in the germline V gene. The CDR3 DNA sequence: TGCAGCTTAACACAGGGGCCCACAGATACGCAGTATTTT. It codes for CSLTQGPTDTQYF.

The gene calls are TRBV5-4 and TRBJ2-3, with unresolved D. V gave up 4 bases and J gave up 4 bases, with 10 bases separating them. The CDR3 is made up of 13 amino acids. Per germline, CDR1 SGHNT and CDR2 YYREEE (reference sequence). CDR3 DNA: TGTGCCAGCAGCCCCACGGGTTCAGATACGCAGTATTTT. Amino acid sequence: CASSPTGSDTQYF.

The J gene is TRBJ1-2, the V gene TRBV28, with D uncertain. Trimming took 5 bases from V and 8 from J, leaving 15 bases between them. Germline V gene sequence: CDR1 MDHEN, CDR2 SYDVKM. This CDR3 is built from 13 residues. The CDR3 spells CASSARGGYGYTF. The CDR3, as DNA: TGTGCCAGCAGTGCGCGGGGAGGGTACGGCTACACCTTC.

The rearrangement links TRBV11-2 to TRBJ1-1; no clear D. This CDR3 is 14 amino acids long. Trimming pared 7 bases from V and 4 bases from J, leaving 16 bases between. Looked up from germline, CDR1 is SGHAT and CDR2 is FQNNGV. CDR3 residues: CASTRAGFGTEAFF. CDR3 coding DNA: TGTGCCAGCACCCGAGCAGGATTCGGCACTGAAGCTTTCTTT.

V is TRBV29-1 and J is TRBJ2-5; perhaps TRBD2 as D (6 bases). The germline V gene encodes CDR1 SQVTM and CDR2 ANQGSEA. The CDR3 has 11 residues. The CDR3 loop is CGGTLEETQYF. The CDR3 DNA follows: TGCGGGGGGACTTTAGAGGAGACCCAGTACTTC.

This clone has only a few counts. This chain connects TRBV7-9 to TRBJ2-1; 7 bases are shared with TRBD1. This CDR3 spans 14 amino acids. V lost 3 bases to trimming and J lost 5 bases; unmatched junction nucleotides: 4. Germline CDR1 reads SEHNR; CDR2 reads FQNEAQ (reference sequence). The CDR3 is CASSLTTGNNEQFF. The CDR3 DNA reads TGTGCCAGCAGCTTGACGACAGGGAACAATGAGCAGTTCTTC. The full variable domain, completed using reference TRBV7-9 and TRBJ2-1, is DTGVSQNPRHKITKRGQNVTFRCDPISEHNRLYWYRQTLGQGPEFLTYFQNEAQLEKSRLLSDRFSAERPKGSFSTLEIQRTEQGDSAMYLCASSLTTGNNEQFFGPGTRLTVL.

The chain has TRBV2 and TRBJ1-2; D may be TRBD1 (5 bases). The CDR3 loop spans 16 amino acids. Trimming took off 3 bases at V and 2 bases at J, with 16 bases between the two ends. Germline CDR1 is SNHLY and CDR2 is FYNNEI. The CDR3 DNA reads as TGTGCCAGCAGTGACATTGTGGAGGGGTGGAACTATGGCTACACCTTC. It yields the protein CASSDIVEGWNYGYTF.

The chain couples TRBV28 to TRBJ1-5, with 10 bases matching TRBD1. The germline V gene has CDR1 MDHEN and CDR2 SYDVKM. The CDR3 is 15 residues long. V shed 6 bases and J 4 bases; nucleotides not matched to a gene: 6. CDR3 DNA: TGTGCCAGCAGCAAGACAGGGGGCCAAAATCAGCCCCAGCATTTT. As protein: CASSKTGGQNQPQHF.

This chain joins TRBV5-1 and TRBJ2-1, with 11 positions matching TRBD2. The trim removed 1 base at V and 5 bases at J, leaving 2 bases unmatched. This CDR3 comprises 15 residues. Germline V CDR1 and CDR2: SGHRS, YFSETQ. The CDR3 DNA follows: TGCGCCAGCAGCTTGACTAGCGGGAGTCACAATGAGCAGTTCTTC. The encoded protein is CASSLTSGSHNEQFF. The complete variable domain, with remaining parts taken from reference TRBV5-1 and TRBJ2-1, reads KAGVTQTPRYLIKTRGQQVTLSCSPISGHRSVSWYQQTPGQGLQFLFEYFSETQRNKGNFPGRFSGRQFSNSRSEMNVSTLELGDSALYLCASSLTSGSHNEQFFGPGTRLTVL.